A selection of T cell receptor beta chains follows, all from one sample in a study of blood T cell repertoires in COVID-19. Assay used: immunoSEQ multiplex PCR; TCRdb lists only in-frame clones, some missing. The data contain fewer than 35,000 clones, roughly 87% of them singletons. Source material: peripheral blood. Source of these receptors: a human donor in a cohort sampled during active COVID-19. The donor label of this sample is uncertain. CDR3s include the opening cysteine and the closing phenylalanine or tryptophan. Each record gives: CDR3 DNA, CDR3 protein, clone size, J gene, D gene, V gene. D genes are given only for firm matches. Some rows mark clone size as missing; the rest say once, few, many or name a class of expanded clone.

cdr3_nt: TGTGCCAGCAGCTTCGGCTCCTATAATTCACCCCTCCACTTT; cdr3_aa: CASSFGSYNSPLHF; clone_size: NA; j_call: TRBJ1-6; d_call: NA; v_call: TRBV7-2
cdr3_nt: TGTGCCACCGGTCCGACTAGCGGGGGGTTTCAGTACTTC; cdr3_aa: CATGPTSGGFQYF; clone_size: once; j_call: TRBJ2-4; d_call: TRBD2; v_call: TRBV15
cdr3_nt: TGTGCCAGCAGTGAGAGGTATACGCAGTATTTT; cdr3_aa: CASSERYTQYF; clone_size: NA; j_call: TRBJ2-3; d_call: NA; v_call: TRBV2
cdr3_nt: TGTGCCAGCAGCCCGACAGGGGTCTCTGGAAACACCATATATTTT; cdr3_aa: CASSPTGVSGNTIYF; clone_size: NA; j_call: TRBJ1-3; d_call: TRBD1; v_call: TRBV7-2
cdr3_nt: TGTGCCAGCAGCCGGAGGCGGGACAGGGAGGGCTACACCTTC; cdr3_aa: CASSRRRDREGYTF; clone_size: few; j_call: TRBJ1-2; d_call: NA; v_call: TRBV21-1
cdr3_nt: TGTGCCAGCAGTGAAGCGTTCCGACAGGCAGGTGGGATCGGGCAGTTCTTC; cdr3_aa: CASSEAFRQAGGIGQFF; clone_size: NA; j_call: TRBJ2-1; d_call: NA; v_call: TRBV2
cdr3_nt: TGTGCCAGCAGCTTAGGAGGACTAGCAGGAGATACGCAGTATTTT; cdr3_aa: CASSLGGLAGDTQYF; clone_size: NA; j_call: TRBJ2-3; d_call: TRBD2; v_call: TRBV7-2
cdr3_nt: TGTGCTAGTGTTATGACAGGGGGTACTGAAGCTTTCTTT; cdr3_aa: CASVMTGGTEAFF; clone_size: once; j_call: TRBJ1-1; d_call: TRBD1; v_call: TRBV12-5
cdr3_nt: TGTGCCAGCAGCCTTAGAGGCACAGGGAGAGGCGAGACCCAGTACTTC; cdr3_aa: CASSLRGTGRGETQYF; clone_size: NA; j_call: TRBJ2-5; d_call: NA; v_call: TRBV7-9
cdr3_nt: TGTGCCATCAGTCCGGAGCCGGGTTCACCCCTCCACTTT; cdr3_aa: CAISPEPGSPLHF; clone_size: NA; j_call: TRBJ1-6; d_call: NA; v_call: TRBV10-3
cdr3_nt: TGTGCCAGCAGCCAACTAGCGGGGGGGCACTACGAGCAGTACTTC; cdr3_aa: CASSQLAGGHYEQYF; clone_size: NA; j_call: TRBJ2-7; d_call: TRBD2; v_call: TRBV7-2